Here is one T cell receptor (beta chain) with its context. What it binds is not known. The CDR3 length is 15 residues. Trimming took 1 base from V and 5 from J, leaving 11 bases between them. CDR1 and CDR2 from the germline V gene are LGHNA and YSLEER. This entry belongs to a study of T cell responses to AZD1222 COVID-19 vaccine. Study-level results: Nearly half of spike-specific TCRs reportedly target unmutated variant regions.

Profiling relied on immunoSEQ multiplex PCR, and the TCRdb table lists in-frame clones only, not all of them. Of roughly 100,000 clones listed, over 80% are singletons. The sample was peripheral blood, taken on day 0 of AZD1222 vaccination. The rearrangement links TRBV4-3 to TRBJ1-4; D gene uncertain. The TCR sequence derives from an adult in good health. The CDR3 DNA sequence: TGCGCCAGCAGCCAAGTTCTGAAGAACAATGAAAAACTGTTTTTT. It codes for CASSQVLKNNEKLFF.